This entry concerns a single TCR beta chain. The antigen is undetermined. These data originate in a study of T cells after posttransplantation cyclophosphamide. Study results and limitations: Tissue-infiltrating T cells from skin or gut overlapped little with blood T cells. Later blood repertoires were often dominated by clones from the donor CD8+ memory compartment.

This CDR3 region has 15 residues. Trimming at V came to 1 base and at J to 3 bases, leaving 5 bases not matched to a gene. Per the germline V gene, CDR1 is SNHLY and CDR2 is FYNNEI. Measured with immunoSEQ multiplex PCR; TCRdb has only the in-frame clones, and not every one. The sample lists around 47,000 clones; 85% to 95% were seen once. The sequenced material came from PBMCs. This receptor was taken from a woman between 25 and 40 years old in good health and a related stem cell transplant donor. This rearrangement joins TRBV2 to TRBJ1-2, with TRBD1 matching 7 bases. CDR3 loop: CASSEGQGLYYGYTF. CDR3 DNA sequence: TGTGCCAGCAGTGAAGGACAGGGCCTTTACTATGGCTACACCTTC.